The 30 T cell receptor beta chains below come from one sample, sequenced in a study of control samples from healthy donors and cancer patients. Data came from immunoSEQ multiplex PCR; TCRdb stores just in-frame clones and leaves some out. The sample yields some 40,000 clones, about 83% seen once. The sequencing sample was made of PBMCs. All receptors come from a woman in her sixties or seventies with lung cancer.

V is TRBV30 and J is TRBJ2-3; tentatively, D is TRBD2 (6 bases). The germline V gene has CDR1 GTSNPN and CDR2 SVGIG (reference sequence). V shed 4 bases and J shed 9 bases, with 17 bases lying between them. The CDR3 spans 13 residues. The CDR3 is CAWTSGPGVTQYF. The CDR3 nucleotides read TGTGCCTGGACCAGCGGGCCGGGGGTCACGCAGTATTTT.

The chain joins TRBV29-1 to TRBJ2-1, with no clear D. Germline V gene data show CDR1 as SQVTM and CDR2 as ANQGSEA. The CDR3 loop spans 11 amino acids. The CDR3 protein is CTSTRDNEQFF. CDR3 DNA: TGCACCTCCACAAGGGACAATGAGCAGTTCTTC.

This clone came up once. This CDR3 reads CSSRETRGSEAFF. CDR3 nucleotides: TGCAGCTCCCGGGAGACCAGGGGGAGTGAAGCTTTCTTT. The chain uses TRBV29-1 and TRBJ1-1, with 7 bases fitting TRBD1. V dropped 8 bases and J dropped 7; count of bases not matched to a gene: 13. The CDR3 covers 13 residues. The germline CDR1 and CDR2 sequences are SQVTM and ANQGSEA.

This chain uses TRBV7-2 with TRBJ2-2; D not certain. The V end was cut by 6 bases, the J end by 0 bases, with 11 bases between. The germline CDR1 and CDR2 sequences are SGHTA and FQGNSA. The CDR3 is made up of 15 amino acids. CDR3 amino acids: CASSFSATNTGELFF. In DNA, the CDR3 is TGTGCCAGCAGTTTCAGTGCTACGAACACCGGGGAGCTGTTTTTT. Full variable domain (remainder filled in from reference TRBV7-2 and TRBJ2-2): GAGVSQSPSNKVTEKGKDVELRCDPISGHTALYWYRQSLGQGLEFLIYFQGNSAPDKSGLPSDRFSAERTGGSVSTLTIQRTQQEDSAVYLCASSFSATNTGELFFGEGSRLTVL.

This chain connects TRBV29-1 to TRBJ1-4; D remains ambiguous. CDR3 length: 15 amino acids. The germline V gene has CDR1 SQVTM and CDR2 ANQGSEA. V dropped 7 bases and J dropped 4 bases, with 19 bases sitting between them. The DNA of the CDR3 is TGCAGCGCCTCGCTAGTATGGGGAGATAATGAAAAACTGTTTTTT. Its protein product is CSASLVWGDNEKLFF.

The chain links TRBV27 to TRBJ1-4; unclear D gene. The germline V gene has CDR1 MNHEY and CDR2 SMNVEV (reference sequence). The CDR3 totals 12 residues. Between the trimmed V and J ends, which lost 8 bases and 4 bases, there was a span of 8 bases. CDR3 sequence (DNA): TGTGCCAGCGGCAGGTTTAATGAAAAACTGTTTTTT. Its translation: CASGRFNEKLFF.

J is TRBJ2-1 and V is TRBV6-2 or TRBV6-3; 13 bases map to TRBD2. Trimming took 5 bases from V and 5 from J; bases not matched to a gene: 6. The CDR3 contains 16 residues. Looked up from germline, CDR1 is MNHEY and CDR2 is SVGEGT. The CDR3 coding sequence is TGTGCCAGCAGTAATGATGGGACTAGCGGGGACAATGAGCAGTTCTTC. Protein product: CASSNDGTSGDNEQFF.

This clone occurred once. The V gene is TRBV6-6, the J gene TRBJ2-7; 9 bases align to TRBD1. The CDR3 is 15 residues long. V was clipped by 5 bases and J by 9 bases; unmatched bases: 14. Germline V gives CDR1 MNHNY, CDR2 SVGAGI (reference sequence). The CDR3: CASSLPGQGRRGQYF. The CDR3 coding sequence is TGTGCCAGCAGTCTCCCGGGACAGGGAAGGCGAGGGCAGTACTTC.

The chain has TRBV12-3 or TRBV12-4 and TRBJ2-4; D gene uncertain. CDR3 size: 12 residues. The V end lost 5 bases, the J end lost 8 bases, and 10 bases lay between the germline ends. The CDR3 bases are TGTGCCAGCAGTCCCATTGTAGACATTCAGTACTTC. Amino acid sequence: CASSPIVDIQYF.

The J gene is TRBJ2-1, the V gene TRBV28, with D tentatively TRBD1 (5 bases). V was cut by 5 bases and J by 5 bases, with 16 bases left in between. The germline V gene encodes CDR1 MDHEN and CDR2 SYDVKM. The CDR3 runs to 15 residues. CDR3: CASSGWGRYHNEQFF. DNA for the CDR3: TGTGCCAGCAGTGGATGGGGCCGCTATCACAATGAGCAGTTCTTC.

This chain links TRBV19 with TRBJ1-1, with 12 bases aligning to TRBD1. Germline lookup yields CDR1 LNHDA and CDR2 SQIVND (reference sequence). The CDR3 extends over 16 amino acids. V lost 8 bases and J lost 6; bases outside the gene matches: 13. The CDR3 here is CASRFQTGTGGPEAFF. The CDR3, as DNA: TGTGCCAGTCGTTTCCAAACCGGGACAGGGGGCCCTGAAGCTTTCTTT.

The genes are TRBV28 and TRBJ2-7, with D tentatively TRBD2 (6 bases). There are 15 residues in the CDR3. The germline V gene encodes CDR1 MDHEN and CDR2 SYDVKM. Trimming stripped 2 bases from V and 2 bases from J, with 13 bases between. DNA for the CDR3: TGTGCCAGCAGTTTAGACTCGGCGGGGCCCTACGAGCAGTACTTC. Its translation is CASSLDSAGPYEQYF.

The sample holds a few counts of this clone. The chain combines TRBV7-9 with TRBJ2-5; 9 nucleotides agree with TRBD1. The CDR3 is 16 amino acids. V was clipped by 4 bases and J by 5 bases; unmatched bases: 11. Germline V gene data show CDR1 as SEHNR and CDR2 as FQNEAQ (reference sequence). The CDR3 reads CASSSRAGTGSETQYF. CDR3 coding DNA: TGTGCCAGCAGCTCCCGGGCCGGGACAGGGAGTGAGACCCAGTACTTC.

The chain is built from TRBV5-4 and TRBJ1-2; the D gene is possibly TRBD1 (5 bases). With 4 bases removed from V and 8 bases from J, the gap between germline ends came to 21 bases. Germline CDR1 reads SGHNT; CDR2 reads YYREEE (reference sequence). This CDR3 has 15 residues. The CDR3: CASSESGTPGSGYTF. The CDR3 DNA follows: TGTGCCAGCAGCGAATCCGGGACGCCAGGTTCCGGCTACACCTTC.

The chain is built from TRBV5-4 and TRBJ1-1; weak D call: TRBD1 (5 bases). CDR1 and CDR2 (germline): SGHNT, YYREEE (reference sequence). V was cut by 2 bases and J by 1 base, with 12 bases left in between. The CDR3 spans 15 residues. The CDR3 protein is CASSLPPGTNTEAFF. The CDR3 bases are TGTGCCAGCAGCTTACCCCCGGGGACGAACACTGAAGCTTTCTTT. The full variable domain, with the rest looked up from reference TRBV5-4 and TRBJ1-1, is ETGVTQSPTHLIKTRGQQVTLRCSSQSGHNTVSWYQQALGQGPQFIFQYYREEENGRGNFPPRFSGLQFPNYSSELNVNALELDDSALYLCASSLPPGTNTEAFFGQGTRLTVV.

The chain links TRBV4-1 to TRBJ2-5; D is unclear. This CDR3 is 15 amino acids long. Deletions cut 0 bases from V and 4 bases from J, with 12 bases between. Looked up from germline, CDR1 is MGHRA and CDR2 is YSYEKL. CDR3 coding DNA: TGCGCCAGCAGCCAAGATCGACCCCATGGAGAGACCCAGTACTTC. Translated, it gives CASSQDRPHGETQYF.

The V gene is TRBV2, the J gene TRBJ2-1; perhaps TRBD1 as D (5 bases). This CDR3 region has 14 residues. Per germline, CDR1 SNHLY and CDR2 FYNNEI. V gave up 0 bases and J gave up 6 bases, with 9 bases separating them. CDR3 coding DNA: TGTGCCAGCAGTGAAGCGGGGCCCATCAATGAGCAGTTCTTC. Its translation: CASSEAGPINEQFF. Together with reference TRBV2 and TRBJ2-1, the CDR3 gives the full variable domain: EPEVTQTPSHQVTQMGQEVILRCVPISNHLYFYWYRQILGQKVEFLVSFYNNEISEKSEIFDDQFSVERPDGSNFTLKIRSTKLEDSAMYFCASSEAGPINEQFFGPGTRLTVL.

This chain connects TRBV7-9 to TRBJ2-1, with TRBD1 identical over 7 bases. The germline V gene encodes CDR1 SEHNR and CDR2 FQNEAQ (reference sequence). The CDR3 is made up of 17 amino acids. Germline trimming cut 5 bases from V and 5 bases from J; bases unmatched to any gene: 15. This chain's CDR3 is CASSTYRGPKTNNEQFF. CDR3 sequence (DNA): TGTGCCAGCAGCACCTACAGGGGTCCCAAGACTAACAATGAGCAGTTCTTC.

The chain employs TRBV15 and TRBJ2-5; tentatively, D is TRBD2 (6 bases). Germline V gives CDR1 LNHNV, CDR2 YYDKDF (reference sequence). The V end lost 4 bases, the J end lost 4 bases, and 19 bases lay between the germline ends. This CDR3 is 16 amino acids long. The CDR3 protein is CATSTGGGAIRETQYF. In DNA form, the CDR3 reads TGTGCCACCAGCACCGGGGGTGGGGCTATACGAGAGACCCAGTACTTC.

This chain joins TRBV3-1 (or the pseudogene TRBV3-2) and TRBJ1-3; 7 bases line up with TRBD1. V shed 1 base, J shed 0 bases, and the junction held 0 bases outside the gene matches. Germline values: CDR1 LGHDT, CDR2 YNNKEL (reference sequence). The CDR3 covers 15 residues. CDR3 bases: TGTGCCAGCAGCCAAGGGACAGGCTCTGGAAACACCATATATTTT. It yields the protein CASSQGTGSGNTIYF.

This chain uses TRBV18 with TRBJ1-4; D ambiguous. The V end lost 0 bases, the J end lost 10 bases, and 15 bases lay between the germline ends. The CDR3 sequence is 15 residues long. Per the germline V gene, CDR1 is KGHSH and CDR2 is LQKENI. The CDR3 here is CASSPPEQYRGKLFF. CDR3 in DNA: TGTGCCAGCTCACCACCGGAACAGTACCGAGGAAAACTGTTTTTT. Combining the CDR3 with reference TRBV18 and TRBJ1-4 gives the whole variable domain NAGVMQNPRHLVRRRGQEARLRCSPMKGHSHVYWYRQLPEEGLKFMVYLQKENIIDESGMPKERFSAEFPKEGPSILRIQQVVRGDSAAYFCASSPPEQYRGKLFFGSGTQLSVL.

This chain joins TRBV3-1 (or the pseudogene TRBV3-2) and TRBJ2-5; D remains unclear. V gave up 5 bases and J gave up 2 bases, with 12 bases separating them. CDR3 length: 14 residues. CDR1 LGHDT and CDR2 YNNKEL come from the germline V gene (reference sequence). The chain's CDR3 is CASSGPPIQETQYF. DNA for the CDR3: TGTGCCAGCAGCGGACCTCCAATACAAGAGACCCAGTACTTC.

This chain uses TRBV19 with TRBJ2-1; possible D gene TRBD2, 6 bases. V was shortened by 7 bases and J by 0 bases, with 19 bases between the two germline ends. Germline V CDR1 and CDR2: LNHDA, SQIVND (reference sequence). This CDR3 spans 17 amino acids. CDR3 in amino acids: CASIAALGGSSYNEQFF. The CDR3, as DNA: TGTGCCAGTATTGCGGCCCTCGGGGGAAGCTCCTACAATGAGCAGTTCTTC.

The chain uses TRBV6-5 and TRBJ2-7; TRBD2 matches 15 bases. The CDR3 length is 16 residues. Trimming cost V 2 bases and J 5 bases; bases outside gene matches: 4. Germline-derived CDR1 and CDR2 are MNHEY and SVGAGI. The CDR3 nucleotides are TGTGCCAGCAGTTACGGACTAGCGGGAGGGACAAACGAGCAGTACTTC. This codes for CASSYGLAGGTNEQYF.

The chain employs TRBV7-3 and TRBJ2-1, with D possibly being TRBD1 or TRBD2 (5 bases each). CDR3 size: 16 residues. The ends were cut back, 0 bases at V and 5 bases at J, with 14 bases in the middle. CDR1 is SGHTA, CDR2 FQGTGA, per germline. In DNA form, the CDR3 reads TGTGCCAGCAGCTTAACACCCCTTGGGACGGACAATGAGCAGTTCTTC. Translated, it gives CASSLTPLGTDNEQFF. Complete variable domain (other parts from reference TRBV7-3 and TRBJ2-1): GAGVSQTPSNKVTEKGKYVELRCDPISGHTALYWYRQSLGQGPEFLIYFQGTGAADDSGLPNDRFFAVRPEGSVSTLKIQRTERGDSAVYLCASSLTPLGTDNEQFFGPGTRLTVL.

The chain combines TRBV9 with TRBJ1-3; D not certain. V lost 2 bases to trimming and J lost 2 bases, with 14 bases between them. The CDR3 loop spans 16 amino acids. Germline-derived CDR1 and CDR2 are SGDLS and YYNGEE. CDR3 DNA: TGTGCCAGCAGCGTCGAGTCTCAGCTGGCTGGAAACACCATATATTTT. Its protein is CASSVESQLAGNTIYF. The full variable domain, its missing parts supplied by reference TRBV9 and TRBJ1-3, is DSGVTQTPKHLITATGQRVTLRCSPRSGDLSVYWYQQSLDQGLQFLIQYYNGEERAKGNILERFSAQQFPDLHSELNLSSLELGDSALYFCASSVESQLAGNTIYFGEGSWLTVV.

This rearrangement joins TRBV6-5 to TRBJ1-4; tentative D call: TRBD1 (5 bases). The CDR3 loop spans 15 amino acids. CDR1 is MNHEY and CDR2 is SVGAGI in the germline V gene. V shed 6 bases and J shed 3 bases, with 14 bases lying between them. This CDR3 is CASRGRGGANEKLFF. CDR3 nucleotide sequence: TGTGCCAGCAGGGGTCGGGGCGGGGCTAATGAAAAACTGTTTTTT.

The V gene is TRBV19, the J gene TRBJ2-1; tentatively, D is TRBD2 (6 bases). The CDR3 has 15 amino acids. The germline V gene encodes CDR1 LNHDA and CDR2 SQIVND (reference sequence). V was shortened by 5 bases and J by 6 bases, with 17 bases between the two germline ends. CDR3 coding DNA: TGTGCCAGTAGTTCCGGGACTCTTTACTTCAATGAGCAGTTCTTC. Amino acid sequence: CASSSGTLYFNEQFF. Full variable domain (outside the CDR3, taken from reference TRBV19 and TRBJ2-1): DGGITQSPKYLFRKEGQNVTLSCEQNLNHDAMYWYRQDPGQGLRLIYYSQIVNDFQKGDIAEGYSVSREKKESFPLTVTSAQKNPTAFYLCASSSGTLYFNEQFFGPGTRLTVL.

This rearrangement joins TRBV5-1 to TRBJ2-2; TRBD2 agrees at 13 bases. V gave up 2 bases and J gave up 3 bases; unmatched junction bases: 1. CDR3 size: 16 residues. Germline CDR1 reads SGHRS; CDR2 reads YFSETQ. The CDR3 DNA reads as TGCGCCAGCAGCTTACTAGCGGGAGGGGACACCGGGGAGCTGTTTTTT. It is translated as CASSLLAGGDTGELFF.

This clone was found once. The chain carries TRBV7-9 and TRBJ1-1, with TRBD1 matching over 10 bases. J gave up 3 bases and V 3 bases, and 10 bases lay outside the gene matches. Germline V gene lookup returns CDR1 SEHNR and CDR2 FQNEAQ (reference sequence). There are 17 residues in the CDR3. The CDR3 bases are TGTGCCAGCAGCTTCCCCGGGACAGGGGCATCGGACACTGAAGCTTTCTTT. Its protein product is CASSFPGTGASDTEAFF.